Listed here are 4 T cell receptor beta chains from one sample, sequenced in a study of cytomegalovirus exposure and HLA in healthy donors. The PCR contained 60 Vbeta and 13 Jbeta primers. Clones were read by immunoSEQ multiplex PCR, and TCRdb kept only the in-frame ones, dropping some. The sample has about 210,000 clones; 70% to 90% are singletons. Material: PBMCs. The receptor source for this set is a girl aged 2 to 9 in good health and CMV-seronegative.

The DNA for the CDR3 is TGTGCCAGCAGACAGGGGGCGGAAAGCAATCAGCCCCAGCATTTT. The encoded protein is CASRQGAESNQPQHF. V gene TRBV6-1 combines with J gene TRBJ1-5; the match to TRBD1 covers 9 bases. Germline CDR1 and CDR2: MNHNS and SASEGT. Germline trimming cut 6 bases from V and 1 base from J; bases unmatched to any gene: 4. The length of the CDR3 is 15 residues.

The chain joins TRBV7-9 to TRBJ2-3; 8 bases map to TRBD2. This CDR3 is built from 18 residues. Germline CDR1 and CDR2: SEHNR and FQNEAQ (reference sequence). With 3 bases clipped from V and 5 bases from J, the junction kept 16 bases outside the gene matches. CDR3 nucleotide sequence: TGTGCCAGCAGCTTTATCCAGCGGGAGCATTTGGGGGGAGATACGCAGTATTTT. The encoded protein is CASSFIQREHLGGDTQYF.

This clone was seen more than once but under ten times. The chain combines TRBV6-5 with TRBJ2-3; weak D call: TRBD2 (6 bases). The CDR3 consists of 14 residues. CDR1 is MNHEY, CDR2 SVGAGI, per germline. V was trimmed by 7 bases and J by 2 bases, leaving 13 bases between them. CDR3 sequence: CASKRGGYTDTQYF. The CDR3 DNA reads as TGTGCCAGCAAACGGGGAGGATACACAGATACGCAGTATTTT.

V and J are TRBV12-5 and TRBJ2-5, with 7 bases matching TRBD2. Looked up from germline, CDR1 is LGHNT and CDR2 is FRNRAP. V lost 1 base and J lost 2; bases outside the gene matches: 10. The CDR3 is 17 amino acids. CDR3 sequence: CASGLGTLAVAQETQYF. CDR3 DNA: TGTGCTAGTGGTTTGGGAACTCTAGCGGTAGCTCAAGAGACCCAGTACTTC. The entire variable domain, with the rest obtained from reference TRBV12-5 and TRBJ2-5, is as follows: DARVTQTPRHKVTEMGQEVTMRCQPILGHNTVFWYRQTMMQGLELLAYFRNRAPLDDSGMPKDRFSAEMPDATLATLKIQPSEPRDSAVYFCASGLGTLAVAQETQYFGPGTRLLVL.